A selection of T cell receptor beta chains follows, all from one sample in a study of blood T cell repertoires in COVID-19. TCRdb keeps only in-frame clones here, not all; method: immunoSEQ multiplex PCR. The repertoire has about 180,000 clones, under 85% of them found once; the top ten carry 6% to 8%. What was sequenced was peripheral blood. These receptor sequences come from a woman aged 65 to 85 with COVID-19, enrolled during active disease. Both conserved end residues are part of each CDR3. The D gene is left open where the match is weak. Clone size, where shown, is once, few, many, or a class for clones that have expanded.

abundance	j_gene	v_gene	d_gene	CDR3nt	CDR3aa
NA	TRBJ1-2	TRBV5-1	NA	TGCGCCAGCAGCTTGGACAGGGCGAAGTATGGCTACACCTTC	CASSLDRAKYGYTF
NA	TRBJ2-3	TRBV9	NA	TGTGCCAGCAGCGTAGCGGGAGCGTATACAGATACGCAGTATTTT	CASSVAGAYTDTQYF
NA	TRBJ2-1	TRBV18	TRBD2	TGTGCCAGCTCACCTGGGACTAGCGGTTACAATGAGCAGTTCTTC	CASSPGTSGYNEQFF
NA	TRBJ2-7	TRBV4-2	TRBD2	TGTGCCAGCAGCCAAGGGCTAGCGGGAGGGATCTACGAGCAGTACTTC	CASSQGLAGGIYEQYF
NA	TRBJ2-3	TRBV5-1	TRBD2	TGCGCCAGCAGCGTGGGTTCTAGCGGAGGCACAGATACGCAGTATTTT	CASSVGSSGGTDTQYF
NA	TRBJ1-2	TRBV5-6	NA	TGTGCCAGCATCCCTCAGGGGAAAGCTAACTATGGCTACACCTTC	CASIPQGKANYGYTF
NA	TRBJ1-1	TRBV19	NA	TGTGCCAGTAAGTCTAGGGGCGCGAGAACTGAAGCTTTCTTT	CASKSRGARTEAFF
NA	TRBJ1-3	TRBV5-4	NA	TGTGCCAGCAGCCCCCGGGGGGGCCCTGGAAACACCATATATTTT	CASSPRGGPGNTIYF
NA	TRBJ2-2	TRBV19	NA	TGTGCCAGTAGTATTGGGGCGGCGATTACCGGGGAGCTGTTTTTT	CASSIGAAITGELFF
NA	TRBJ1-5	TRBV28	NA	TGTGCCAGCACAACTACTGGCAATCAGCCCCAGCATTTT	CASTTTGNQPQHF
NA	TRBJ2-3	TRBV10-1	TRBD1	TGCGCCAGCAGTGAGACCGCGGCGGGACAGGGGTCAGATACGCAGTATTTT	CASSETAAGQGSDTQYF
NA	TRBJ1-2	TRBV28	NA	TGTGCCAGCAGTGACTCGTATGGCTACACCTTC	CASSDSYGYTF
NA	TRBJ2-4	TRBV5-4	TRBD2	TGTGCCAGCAGCCGGTTGGAGGGCTCGACTAGCGGAGGGGAGATTCAGTACTTC	CASSRLEGSTSGGEIQYF
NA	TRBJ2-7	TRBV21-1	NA	TGTGCCAGCAGCGGGGCTACAGGTAGGGTGTACGAGCAGTACTTC	CASSGATGRVYEQYF
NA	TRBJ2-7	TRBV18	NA	TGTGCCAGCTCACCTTTAGAAGACGAGCAGTACTTC	CASSPLEDEQYF
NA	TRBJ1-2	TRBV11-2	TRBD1	TGTGCCAGCAGCCGGGACAGGGGGTCTGGCTACACCTTC	CASSRDRGSGYTF
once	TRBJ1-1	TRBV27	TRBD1	TGTGCCAGCAGTTTATACAGGGGGGGGATTGGAGCTTTCTTT	CASSLYRGGIGAFF
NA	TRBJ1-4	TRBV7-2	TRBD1	TGTGCCAGCAGCTTAGCGTCAGGGGGTAGGGAAAAACTGTTTTTT	CASSLASGGREKLFF
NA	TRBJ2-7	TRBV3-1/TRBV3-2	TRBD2	TGTGCCAGCAGCCAAGACGGCCTAGCGGGCCCAAAAGGGTACGAGCAGTACTTC	CASSQDGLAGPKGYEQYF
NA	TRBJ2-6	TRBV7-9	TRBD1	TGTGCCAGCAGCTTAGGGGGACAGAGAAACTCTGGGGCCAACGTCCTGACTTTC	CASSLGGQRNSGANVLTF
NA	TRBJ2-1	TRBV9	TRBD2	TGTGCCAGCAGCGCCCCCGGGACTAGCGGTTCCTACAATGAGCAGTTCTTC	CASSAPGTSGSYNEQFF
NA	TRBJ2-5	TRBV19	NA	TGTGCCAGTAGTATTGGGTTGGGGAGTACCCAAGAGACCCAGTACTTC	CASSIGLGSTQETQYF